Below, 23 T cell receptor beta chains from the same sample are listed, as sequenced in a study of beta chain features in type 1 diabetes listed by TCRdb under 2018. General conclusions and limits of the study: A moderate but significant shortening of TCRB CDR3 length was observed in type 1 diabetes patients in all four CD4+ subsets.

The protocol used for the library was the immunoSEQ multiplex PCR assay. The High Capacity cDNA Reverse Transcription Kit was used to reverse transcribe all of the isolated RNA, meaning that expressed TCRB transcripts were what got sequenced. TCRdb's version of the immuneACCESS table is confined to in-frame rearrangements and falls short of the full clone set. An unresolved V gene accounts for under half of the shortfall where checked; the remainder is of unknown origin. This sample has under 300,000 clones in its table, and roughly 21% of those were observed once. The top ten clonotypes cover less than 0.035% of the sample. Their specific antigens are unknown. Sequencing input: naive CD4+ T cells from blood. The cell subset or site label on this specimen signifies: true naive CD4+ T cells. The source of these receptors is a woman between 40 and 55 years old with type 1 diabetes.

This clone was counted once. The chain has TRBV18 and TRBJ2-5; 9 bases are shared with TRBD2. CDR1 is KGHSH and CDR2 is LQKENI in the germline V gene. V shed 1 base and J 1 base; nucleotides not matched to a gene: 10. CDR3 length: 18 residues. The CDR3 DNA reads TGTGCCAGCTCACCACGCGGGGGGGGACAGCCGATCCAAGAGACCCAGTACTTC. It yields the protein CASSPRGGGQPIQETQYF. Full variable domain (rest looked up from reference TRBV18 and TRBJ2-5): NAGVMQNPRHLVRRRGQEARLRCSPMKGHSHVYWYRQLPEEGLKFMVYLQKENIIDESGMPKERFSAEFPKEGPSILRIQQVVRGDSAAYFCASSPRGGGQPIQETQYFGPGTRLLVL.

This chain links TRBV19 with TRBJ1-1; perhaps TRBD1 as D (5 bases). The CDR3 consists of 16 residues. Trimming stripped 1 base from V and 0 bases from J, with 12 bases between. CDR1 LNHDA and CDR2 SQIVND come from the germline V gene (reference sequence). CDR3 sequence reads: CASSIALRGVNTEAFF. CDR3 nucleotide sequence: TGTGCCAGTAGTATAGCACTAAGGGGTGTGAACACTGAAGCTTTCTTT.

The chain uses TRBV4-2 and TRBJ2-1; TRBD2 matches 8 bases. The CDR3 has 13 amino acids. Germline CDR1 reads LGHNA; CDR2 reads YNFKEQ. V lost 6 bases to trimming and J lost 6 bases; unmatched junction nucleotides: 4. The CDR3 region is CASSRGTSNEQFF. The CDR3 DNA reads TGTGCCAGCAGTAGAGGGACTAGCAATGAGCAGTTCTTC.

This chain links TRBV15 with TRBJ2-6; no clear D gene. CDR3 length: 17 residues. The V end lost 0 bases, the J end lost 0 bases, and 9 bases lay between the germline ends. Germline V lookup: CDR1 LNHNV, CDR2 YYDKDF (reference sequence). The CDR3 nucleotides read TGTGCCACCAGCAGAGATATTCTAAGCTCTGGGGCCAACGTCCTGACTTTC. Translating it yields CATSRDILSSGANVLTF.

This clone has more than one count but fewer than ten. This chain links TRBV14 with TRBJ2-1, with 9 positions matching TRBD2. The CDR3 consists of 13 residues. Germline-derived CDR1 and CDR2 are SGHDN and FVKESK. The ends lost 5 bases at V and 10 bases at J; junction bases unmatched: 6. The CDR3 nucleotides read TGTGCCAGCAGCAAGACTAGCGGAAGGGAGCAGTTCTTC. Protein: CASSKTSGREQFF.

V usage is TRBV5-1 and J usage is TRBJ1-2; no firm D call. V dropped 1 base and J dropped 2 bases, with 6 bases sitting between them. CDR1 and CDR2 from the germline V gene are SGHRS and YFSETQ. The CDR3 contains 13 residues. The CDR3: CASSLTANYGYTF. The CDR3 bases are TGCGCCAGCAGCTTGACAGCCAACTATGGCTACACCTTC.

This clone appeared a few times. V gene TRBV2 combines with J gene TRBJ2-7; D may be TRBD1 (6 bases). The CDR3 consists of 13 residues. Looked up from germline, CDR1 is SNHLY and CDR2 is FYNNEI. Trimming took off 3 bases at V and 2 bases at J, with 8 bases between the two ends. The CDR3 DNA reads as TGTGCCAGCAGTGAGCAGGGGCCCTACGAGCAGTACTTC. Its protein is CASSEQGPYEQYF.

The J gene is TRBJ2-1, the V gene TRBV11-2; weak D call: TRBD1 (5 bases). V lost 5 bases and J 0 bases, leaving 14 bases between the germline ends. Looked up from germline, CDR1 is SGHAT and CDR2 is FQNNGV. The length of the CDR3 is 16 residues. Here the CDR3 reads CASSEYRSSSYNEQFF. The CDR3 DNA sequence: TGTGCCAGCAGCGAATACAGGTCCTCCTCCTACAATGAGCAGTTCTTC.

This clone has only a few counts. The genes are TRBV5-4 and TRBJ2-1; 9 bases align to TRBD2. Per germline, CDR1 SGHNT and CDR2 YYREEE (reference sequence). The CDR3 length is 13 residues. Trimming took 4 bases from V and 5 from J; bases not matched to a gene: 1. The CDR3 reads CASSRTSDNEQFF. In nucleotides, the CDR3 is TGTGCCAGCAGCAGGACTAGCGACAATGAGCAGTTCTTC.

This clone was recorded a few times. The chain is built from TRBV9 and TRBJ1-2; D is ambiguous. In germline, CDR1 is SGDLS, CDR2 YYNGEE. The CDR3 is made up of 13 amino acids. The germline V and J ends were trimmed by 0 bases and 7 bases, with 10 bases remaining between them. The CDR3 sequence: CASSVVWGAGYTF. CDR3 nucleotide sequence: TGTGCCAGCAGCGTAGTTTGGGGAGCTGGCTACACCTTC.

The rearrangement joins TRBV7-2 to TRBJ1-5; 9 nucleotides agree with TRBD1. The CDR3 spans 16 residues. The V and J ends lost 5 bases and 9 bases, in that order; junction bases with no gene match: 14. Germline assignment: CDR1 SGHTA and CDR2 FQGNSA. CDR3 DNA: TGTGCCAGCAGCCCTCGGACAGGGGACGGTGGCTCGCCCCAGCATTTT. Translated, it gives CASSPRTGDGGSPQHF.

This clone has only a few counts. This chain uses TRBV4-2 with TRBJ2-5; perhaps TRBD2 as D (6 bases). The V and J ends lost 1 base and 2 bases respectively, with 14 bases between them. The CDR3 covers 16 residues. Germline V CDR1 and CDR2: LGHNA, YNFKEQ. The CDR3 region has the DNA TGTGCCAGCAGCCAAGCGGGGGATATCTCTCAAGAGACCCAGTACTTC. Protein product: CASSQAGDISQETQYF.

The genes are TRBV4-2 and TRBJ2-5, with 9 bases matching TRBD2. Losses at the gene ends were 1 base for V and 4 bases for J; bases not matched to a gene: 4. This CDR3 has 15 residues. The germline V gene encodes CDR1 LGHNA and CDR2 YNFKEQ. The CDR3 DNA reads TGTGCCAGCAGCCAAGTAGCGGGAGATCGAGAGACCCAGTACTTC. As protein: CASSQVAGDRETQYF.

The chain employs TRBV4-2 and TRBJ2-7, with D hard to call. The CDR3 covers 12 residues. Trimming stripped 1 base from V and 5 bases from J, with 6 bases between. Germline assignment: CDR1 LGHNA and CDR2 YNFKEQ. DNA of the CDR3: TGTGCCAGCAGCCAAGGGCAGAACGAGCAGTACTTC. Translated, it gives CASSQGQNEQYF.

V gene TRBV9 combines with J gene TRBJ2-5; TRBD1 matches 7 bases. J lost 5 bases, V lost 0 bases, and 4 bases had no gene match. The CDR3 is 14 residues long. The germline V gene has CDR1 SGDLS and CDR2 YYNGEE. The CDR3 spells CASSVAGQEETQYF. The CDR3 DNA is TGTGCCAGCAGCGTAGCAGGACAGGAGGAGACCCAGTACTTC.

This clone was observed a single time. The CDR3 sequence is CASSSPGQGGDTQYF. Written as DNA, the CDR3 is TGTGCCAGCAGTTCACCGGGACAGGGCGGCGATACGCAGTATTTT. V usage is TRBV28 and J usage is TRBJ2-3; 9 bases fit TRBD1. After removal of 4 bases from V and 6 bases from J, the junction contained 8 bases not matched to a gene. Germline lookup yields CDR1 MDHEN and CDR2 SYDVKM. This CDR3 region has 15 residues.

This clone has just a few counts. For the CDR3, the DNA is TGTGCCAGCGGTCGACAGGAGCTTCAATCACCCCTCCACTTT. It codes for CASGRQELQSPLHF. The chain uses TRBV2 and TRBJ1-6; TRBD1 might be the D (6 bases). With 8 bases removed from V and 10 bases from J, the gap between germline ends came to 18 bases. The CDR3 has 14 amino acids. Germline loops: CDR1 SNHLY, CDR2 FYNNEI.

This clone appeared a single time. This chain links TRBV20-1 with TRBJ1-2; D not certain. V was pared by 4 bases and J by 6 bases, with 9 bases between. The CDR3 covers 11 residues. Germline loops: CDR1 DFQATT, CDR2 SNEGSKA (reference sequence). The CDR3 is CSATGEDGYTF. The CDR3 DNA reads TGCAGTGCTACCGGGGAGGATGGCTACACCTTC.

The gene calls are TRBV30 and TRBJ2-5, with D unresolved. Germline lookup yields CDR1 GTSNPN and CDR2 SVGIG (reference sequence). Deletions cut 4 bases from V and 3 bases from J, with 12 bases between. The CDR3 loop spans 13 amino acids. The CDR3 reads CAWNSLAEETQYF. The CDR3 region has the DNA TGTGCCTGGAACTCACTTGCGGAAGAGACCCAGTACTTC.

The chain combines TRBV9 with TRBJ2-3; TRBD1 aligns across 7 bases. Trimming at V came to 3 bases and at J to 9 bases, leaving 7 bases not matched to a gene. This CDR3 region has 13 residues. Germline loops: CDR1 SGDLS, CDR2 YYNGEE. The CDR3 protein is CASSEGAEDTQYF. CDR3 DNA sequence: TGTGCCAGCAGCGAGGGGGCTGAGGACACGCAGTATTTT.

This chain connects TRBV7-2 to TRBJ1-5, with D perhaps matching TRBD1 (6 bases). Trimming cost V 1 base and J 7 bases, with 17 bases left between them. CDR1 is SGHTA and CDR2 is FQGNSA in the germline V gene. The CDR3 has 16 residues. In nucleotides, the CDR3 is TGTGCCAGCAGCTTAGTGGGGGCCGGGATTTGGCAGCCCCAGCATTTT. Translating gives CASSLVGAGIWQPQHF.

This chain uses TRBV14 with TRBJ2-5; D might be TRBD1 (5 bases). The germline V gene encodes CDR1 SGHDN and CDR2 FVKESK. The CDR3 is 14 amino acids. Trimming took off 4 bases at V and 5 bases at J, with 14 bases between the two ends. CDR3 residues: CASSRTGLGETQYF. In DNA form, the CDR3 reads TGTGCCAGCAGCCGTACAGGCTTGGGGGAGACCCAGTACTTC.

Written as DNA, the CDR3 is TGTGCCAGCAGGCCGGGACAGTCCGGGGAGCTGTTTTTT. This encodes CASRPGQSGELFF. V is TRBV7-2 and J is TRBJ2-2; the match to TRBD1 covers 7 bases. This CDR3 has 13 residues. Germline V gene data show CDR1 as SGHTA and CDR2 as FQGNSA. The junction had 4 bases not matched to a gene; V was cut back by 6 bases and J by 6 bases.